Below, one TCR beta chain is given with its context. Its antigen is undetermined. Germline CDR1 MNHEY, CDR2 SVGAGI. The CDR3 runs to 12 residues. The data were obtained in a study of CXCR3-negative and CXCR3-positive naive CD8 T cells. As for the study in general: Overall TRB read output was some 140 million, and each library contained about 1.5 +/- 0.3 million reads.

The method, 5' RACE with UMI labels, was used to prepare the TRB cDNA libraries. Following a re-call of the 5' RACE reads, TCRdb has one entry per CDR3 protein and lacks DNA. Seen in this sample are just over 40,000 distinct CDR3 sequences; the ten most common clones hold roughly 1.8%. General observations from the study: Naive CXCR3-negative and CXCR3-positive cells had similar TRBV-TRBJ usage; memory differed. Memory CD8+ cells had much lower diversity, and both naive subsets had comparably high diversity. Post-cryopreservation CXCR3 expression was partly diminished, and the bulk of assays employed fresh PBMCs.

The clonotype comes from a human donor in good health. Some clones in this sample may be carry-over from other donors' samples. What was sequenced was naive CXCR3- CD8+ T cells from blood. Subset indicated: CD45RO-CCR7+CD27+CD95- naive CD8+ T cells lacking CXCR3 (TNR3-). The rearrangement uses TRBV6-5 and TRBJ2-3. The CDR3 sequence is CASRGIADTQYF.